The rows below give T cell receptor beta chains drawn from one sample of a study of blood T cells in healthy people across ages. TCRdb reprocessed the 5' RACE reads via MiXCR and lists one record per CDR3 protein. The sample contains approximately 850,000 distinct CDR3 sequences, roughly 64% of which appear only once. The sequenced material came from blood. The receptor set was obtained from a man aged 30 to 39 in good health. Each CDR3 is given without its conserved first and last residue. Size is omitted from some rows. Given values are once, few, many or a class for expanded clones.

TRBJ1-6 . TRBV27 ASRGVPYNSPLH
TRBJ2-7 few TRBV4-1 ASSQEAGGIYEQY
TRBJ2-1 . TRBV11-2 ASSKTSGGMYNEQF
TRBJ2-3 . TRBV12-5 ASGLGTTNTDTQY
TRBJ2-3 few TRBV4-3 ASSQSHTETDTQY
TRBJ2-7 few TRBV20-1 SARDLARGTYEQY
TRBJ1-2 few TRBV12-3/TRBV12-4 ASSLDSSYGYT
TRBJ2-7 few TRBV3-1 ASSDKNTNTGFYEQY
TRBJ2-5 few TRBV7-2 ASSFGGGLETQY
TRBJ2-3 few TRBV7-2 ASSFVAGGPTDTQY
TRBJ2-1 . TRBV2 ASSVMGDEQF
TRBJ2-1 . TRBV10-3 AISDRSRQYEQF
TRBJ1-5 . TRBV20-1 SASGRTADSQPQH
TRBJ1-4 once TRBV4-3 ASSQGGANEKLF
. . TRBV10-3 AISNRSGGETQY
TRBJ2-7 few TRBV15 ATSIGEMYEQY
TRBJ2-7 . TRBV20-1 SPLRRSNEQY
TRBJ1-2 once TRBV27 ASSFIDTPDYGYT
TRBJ1-5 . TRBV20-1 SAHRQNQPQH
TRBJ1-5 . TRBV12-3/TRBV12-4 ASSLLQNQPQH
TRBJ1-1 . TRBV12-3/TRBV12-4 ASSLEAMNTEAF
TRBJ2-3 . TRBV27 ASSRTSGGVTDTQY
. . TRBV20-1 SARGPGGGNIQY
TRBJ1-4 . TRBV20-1 SARGRATNEKLF
TRBJ2-7 once TRBV11-1 ASSQRWETPYEQY
TRBJ1-1 . TRBV18 ASSNGGQEVDTEAF
TRBJ2-1 . TRBV7-6 ASSYGGGDEQF
TRBJ2-3 . TRBV28 ASRPPSGTRSADTQY
TRBJ2-3 . TRBV10-1 ASSEFTAGATGDTQY
TRBJ2-5 . TRBV4-2 ASSQVGAGEETQY
TRBJ2-7 few TRBV28 ATLAGGYEQY
TRBJ2-1 . TRBV12-3/TRBV12-4 ASGNNEQF
TRBJ2-5 . TRBV28 ASIGTSGRTSQY
TRBJ2-3 . TRBV7-2 ASSLVVGPTDTQY
TRBJ2-6 . TRBV6-5 ASSPTFYSGANVLT
TRBJ2-1 . TRBV20-1 SAPAAQNPTLNEQF
TRBJ2-1 . TRBV9 ASSVDPVDNEQF
TRBJ2-1 once TRBV18 ASSPISVGDEQF
TRBJ2-3 . TRBV2 ASSFDRGPDTQY
TRBJ2-7 . TRBV20-1 SATGLAGGYEQY
TRBJ2-1 . TRBV6-4 ASSPRGTGYNEQF
TRBJ2-2 . TRBV20-1 SARRGGLTSGELF
TRBJ2-5 . TRBV3-1 ASSQAGGLQETQY
TRBJ2-7 . TRBV6-5 ASSGTPKSYEQY
TRBJ2-1 . TRBV29-1 SVDFASSSYNEQF
TRBJ2-7 . TRBV6-5 ATRKPGGNVYEQY
TRBJ2-5 . TRBV6-2/TRBV6-3 ASSYHPAAGSGETQY
TRBJ2-1 . TRBV15 ATSSPADFYNEQF
TRBJ2-1 . TRBV9 ASSALDYNEQF
TRBJ2-5 . TRBV12-3/TRBV12-4 ASSPLGVGTQY